This entry lists 24 T cell receptor beta chains sequenced from one sample in a study of regulatory T cells in long-lasting Graves disease. Sequencing libraries for TCR beta were prepared with iRepertoire HTBI primers and Arm-PCR of CDR3 regions. MiXCR was run by TCRdb on the multiplex PCR reads, yielding one entry per CDR3 protein. The sample has roughly 450,000 distinct CDR3 sequences, about a fifth seen once. The time point here: persistent/refractory GD, antithyroid drugs over 5 years with positive TRAb. There was RNA extracted from PBMCs, and the TCR library was made from it. Sequenced here: peripheral blood mononuclear cells (PBMCs), sampled when the disease was refractory, from a patient treated with antithyroid drugs. The receptor set was obtained from a female donor with Graves disease.

This clonotype was detected a few times. The genes are TRBV7-9 and TRBJ2-2; D not resolved. Germline-derived CDR1 and CDR2 are SEHNR and FQNEAQ (reference sequence). There are 15 residues in the CDR3. V lost 1 base to trimming and J lost 5 bases, with 11 bases between them. CDR3 protein: CASSLEVRSTGELFF. Here the CDR3 DNA reads TGTGCCAGCAGCTTAGAGGTGCGGTCTACCGGGGAGCTGTTTTTT.

This clonotype was seen a few times. This sequence joins TRBV30 and TRBJ1-2, with D uncertain. V gave up 0 bases and J gave up 8 bases, with 10 bases separating them. Germline lookup yields CDR1 GTSNPN and CDR2 SVGIG (reference sequence). This CDR3 is built from 12 residues. The CDR3 coding sequence is TGTGCCTGGAGTGTACAGATTAACGGCTACACCTTC. Its translation is CAWSVQINGYTF.

Written as DNA, the CDR3 is TGTGCCAGCAGCTTAGCTCACCGGACAGCCAACACTGAAGCTTTCTTT. Translation gives CASSLAHRTANTEAFF. The rearrangement uses TRBV7-2 and TRBJ1-1, with a tentative D call TRBD1 (6 bases). The CDR3 runs to 16 residues. Trimming pared 0 bases from V and 2 bases from J, leaving 13 bases between. CDR1 is SGHTA, CDR2 FQGNSA, per germline.

This rearrangement joins TRBV6-1 to TRBJ1-1; no clear D. The CDR3 is 12 amino acids. The V gene's germline CDR1 is MNHNS and CDR2 SASEGT. Trimming left V 6 bases short and J 5 bases short, with 10 bases between. The CDR3 here is CASRSGWTEAFF. The CDR3 coding sequence is TGTGCCAGCAGGAGCGGGTGGACTGAAGCTTTCTTT.

The chain is built from TRBV4-1 and TRBJ2-7, with 9 nucleotides matching TRBD1. Trimming took 1 base from V and 7 from J; bases not matched to a gene: 8. Germline V lookup: CDR1 MGHRA, CDR2 YSYEKL. This CDR3 region has 15 residues. The CDR3 DNA reads TGCGCCAGCAGCCAAGGACAGGGGGACAGGTGGGAGCAGTACTTC. Its protein is CASSQGQGDRWEQYF.

This chain joins TRBV30 and TRBJ1-4; no clear D. Trimming took off 0 bases at V and 5 bases at J, with 13 bases between the two ends. This CDR3 contains 15 residues. The germline gives CDR1 GTSNPN, CDR2 SVGIG (reference sequence). CDR3 nucleotides: TGTGCCTGGAGTGTACCGTGGAGTCGGAATGAAAAACTGTTTTTT. This sequence encodes CAWSVPWSRNEKLFF.

The sample holds many counts of this clonotype. The gene calls are TRBV12-3 or TRBV12-4 and TRBJ1-1, with D perhaps TRBD1 (5 bases). Trimming shortened V by 3 bases and J by 6 bases, and 14 bases separated the two germline ends. The CDR3 consists of 14 residues. The CDR3 here is CASSFLPGRPEAFF. The CDR3 nucleotides are TGTGCCAGCAGTTTTCTTCCGGGGCGACCTGAAGCTTTCTTT.

This clonotype showed up just a few times. This chain connects TRBV30 to TRBJ2-3; no clear D gene. Germline CDR1 GTSNPN, CDR2 SVGIG (reference sequence). The CDR3 runs 11 residues. V was clipped by 0 bases and J by 6 bases, with 4 bases between them. CDR3 nucleotide sequence: TGTGCCTGGAGTGTACGGGATACGCAGTATTTT. It yields the protein CAWSVRDTQYF.

The J gene is TRBJ2-7, the V gene TRBV11-1, with D hard to call. The CDR3 has 14 residues. Germline CDR1 SGHAT, CDR2 FQDESV (reference sequence). V lost 2 bases and J 1 base, leaving 9 bases between the germline ends. The CDR3 here is CASSLTDPSYEQYF. The CDR3 DNA is TGTGCCAGCAGCTTAACAGATCCTTCCTACGAGCAGTACTTC.

Of note for this clonotype: Because it lacks the conserved phenylalanine or tryptophan at the end, this CDR3 is likely a read error. The chain joins TRBV20-1 to TRBJ2-5; the match to TRBD2 covers 11 bases. The V segment lost 8 bases and the J segment 1 base; nucleotides outside the gene matches: 9. Germline lookup yields CDR1 DFQATT and CDR2 SNEGSKA (reference sequence). The CDR3 has 15 residues. The CDR3 coding sequence is TGCAGTTCCACTAGCGGGAGTGTCCCCCAAGAGACCCAGTACCTC. Protein sequence: CSSTSGSVPQETQYL.

With regard to this clonotype: A clone one base away is much larger, so this may be a read error. The chain recombines TRBV29-1 with TRBJ2-7; D assignment may be TRBD1 or TRBD2 (7 bases each). Trimming took 7 bases from V and 3 from J, leaving 22 bases between them. The CDR3 covers 15 residues. Germline V gives CDR1 SQVTM, CDR2 ANQGSEA. CDR3 region: CSAEGGAGGVYEQYF. As DNA, the CDR3 is TGCAGCGCCGAGGGGGGCGCAGGGGGGGTCTACGAGCAGTACTTC.

This clonotype has a handful of counts. The V and J genes are TRBV13 and TRBJ2-7, with 12 bases aligning to TRBD2. CDR1 and CDR2 (germline): PRHDT, FYEKMQ (reference sequence). J gave up 2 bases and V 5 bases, and 4 bases lay outside the gene matches. The CDR3 has 15 residues. CDR3 sequence (DNA): TGTGCCAGCAGCCGGACTAGCGGGATTACCTACGAGCAGTACTTC. Translating it yields CASSRTSGITYEQYF.

This clonotype was picked up many times. V and J are TRBV30 and TRBJ1-1, with 11 nucleotides matching TRBD1. The germline V gene encodes CDR1 GTSNPN and CDR2 SVGIG (reference sequence). The CDR3 loop spans 17 amino acids. The junction had 10 bases not matched to a gene; V was cut back by 4 bases and J by 0 bases. CDR3 amino acids: CAWNSRDRGRVNTEAFF. The CDR3 DNA is TGTGCCTGGAATTCTCGGGACAGGGGGAGGGTGAACACTGAAGCTTTCTTT.

The chain links TRBV30 to TRBJ2-2, with D unclear. The CDR3 extends over 15 amino acids. V was shortened by 5 bases and J by 1 base, with 14 bases between the two germline ends. Per germline, CDR1 GTSNPN and CDR2 SVGIG (reference sequence). As DNA, the CDR3 is TGTGCCTGGGAAGTAGTAGGTCTGAACACCGGGGAGCTGTTTTTT. Protein: CAWEVVGLNTGELFF.

The chain joins TRBV9 to TRBJ2-5; 7 nucleotides align to TRBD2. The CDR3 contains 15 residues. The trim removed 4 bases at V and 2 bases at J, leaving 8 bases unmatched. The germline V gene encodes CDR1 SGDLS and CDR2 YYNGEE. Here the CDR3 reads CASSPRASGQETQYF. In DNA form, the CDR3 reads TGTGCCAGCAGCCCCCGGGCTAGCGGACAAGAGACCCAGTACTTC.

In its sample, this clonotype was seen a few times. The genes are TRBV3-1 and TRBJ2-7; D gene uncertain. The CDR3 runs 15 residues. Looked up from germline, CDR1 is LGHDT and CDR2 is YNNKEL (reference sequence). Trimming left V 0 bases short and J 1 base short, with 10 bases between. The CDR3 here is CASSQERLLSYEQYF. In DNA, the CDR3 is TGTGCCAGCAGCCAAGAGAGACTTCTGTCCTACGAGCAGTACTTC.

This clonotype has only a few counts. This CDR3 reads CASRTKGNTGELFF. In DNA form, the CDR3 reads TGCGCCAGCAGAACAAAGGGGAACACCGGGGAGCTGTTTTTT. This sequence joins TRBV5-1 and TRBJ2-2; D not resolved. The V gene's germline CDR1 is SGHRS and CDR2 YFSETQ. The CDR3 is made up of 14 amino acids. Deletions cut 5 bases from V and 1 base from J, with 9 bases between. Full variable domain (rest looked up from reference TRBV5-1 and TRBJ2-2): KAGVTQTPRYLIKTRGQQVTLSCSPISGHRSVSWYQQTPGQGLQFLFEYFSETQRNKGNFPGRFSGRQFSNSRSEMNVSTLELGDSALYLCASRTKGNTGELFFGEGSRLTVL.

The sample holds many counts of this clonotype. This chain links TRBV2 with TRBJ2-4, with D tentatively TRBD2 (6 bases). This CDR3 comprises 15 residues. CDR1 is SNHLY and CDR2 is FYNNEI in the germline V gene. The V end was cut by 6 bases, the J end by 5 bases, with 17 bases between. DNA of the CDR3: TGTGCCAGCAGCGCCAATGAACTAGCTCAAAACATTCAGTACTTC. Its translation: CASSANELAQNIQYF.

The J gene is TRBJ2-2, the V gene TRBV30; D may be TRBD2 (5 bases). Trimming took off 0 bases at V and 3 bases at J, with 5 bases between the two ends. The CDR3 contains 13 residues. Germline V gene sequence: CDR1 GTSNPN, CDR2 SVGIG (reference sequence). The CDR3 coding sequence is TGTGCCTGGAGTGTAGCGGACACCGGGGAGCTGTTTTTT. This sequence encodes CAWSVADTGELFF. Supplemented by reference TRBV30 and TRBJ2-2, the full variable domain reads SQTIHQWPATLVQPVGSPLSLECTVEGTSNPNLYWYRQAAGRGLQLLFYSVGIGQISSEVPQNLSASRPQDRQFILSSKKLLLSDSGFYLCAWSVADTGELFFGEGSRLTVL.

With respect to this clonotype: At one boundary the junction diverges from the germline segment, which might be a read error. The chain has TRBV5-4 and TRBJ2-5; TRBD2 aligns across 9 bases. The CDR3 is 15 amino acids. Germline values: CDR1 SGHNT, CDR2 YYREEE (reference sequence). CDR3 protein: CASSPGTSLAETLYF. The CDR3 bases are TGTGCCAGCAGCCCCGGGACTAGCCTTGCGGAGACCCTGTACTTC.

This clonotype has a handful of counts. The chain has TRBV5-1 and TRBJ1-5; D might be TRBD1 (5 bases). The germline CDR1 and CDR2 sequences are SGHRS and YFSETQ. The V end lost 7 bases, the J end lost 6 bases, and 11 bases lay between the germline ends. CDR3 size: 12 residues. The CDR3 loop reads CASLRVGQPQHF. The CDR3 region has the DNA TGCGCCAGCCTCAGGGTCGGTCAGCCCCAGCATTTT. Together with reference TRBV5-1 and TRBJ1-5, the CDR3 gives the full variable domain: KAGVTQTPRYLIKTRGQQVTLSCSPISGHRSVSWYQQTPGQGLQFLFEYFSETQRNKGNFPGRFSGRQFSNSRSEMNVSTLELGDSALYLCASLRVGQPQHFGDGTRLSIL.

The chain is built from TRBV30 and TRBJ1-6; D not resolved. The CDR3 contains 13 residues. V dropped 7 bases and J dropped 7 bases, with 14 bases sitting between them. CDR1 is GTSNPN, CDR2 SVGIG, per germline (reference sequence). The CDR3 reads CASQADPNSPLHF. The CDR3 DNA reads TGTGCCTCGCAAGCGGACCCAAATTCACCCCTCCACTTT.

The rearrangement links TRBV28 to TRBJ2-7; D is ambiguous. In germline, CDR1 is MDHEN, CDR2 SYDVKM. CDR3 length equals 14 residues. V lost 8 bases, J lost 0 bases, and 14 bases lay in between. The CDR3 sequence: CASGTVTTSYEQYF. In nucleotides, the CDR3 is TGTGCCAGCGGAACAGTAACTACCTCCTACGAGCAGTACTTC. The full variable domain, completed using reference TRBV28 and TRBJ2-7, is DVKVTQSSRYLVKRTGEKVFLECVQDMDHENMFWYRQDPGLGLRLIYFSYDVKMKEKGDIPEGYSVSREKKERFSLILESASTNQTSMYLCASGTVTTSYEQYFGPGTRLTVT.

This clonotype occurred many times. Germline and junction disagree at one end, which may indicate a read error. The chain links TRBV29-1 to TRBJ1-1, with D perhaps TRBD1 (5 bases). This CDR3 spans 14 amino acids. Germline V CDR1 and CDR2: SQVTM, ANQGSEA. CDR3 residues: CSVEVGGTNTEAFF. The CDR3 nucleotides are TGCAGCGTGGAAGTGGGGGGAACCAACACTGAAGCTTTCTTT.